The following is a T cell receptor (beta chain) sequence with its context. Its antigen remains unidentified. Germline lookup yields CDR1 MNHEY and CDR2 SMNVEV (reference sequence). With 0 bases removed from V and 7 bases from J, the gap between germline ends came to 19 bases. The CDR3 has 16 amino acids. Sequencing was performed with immunoSEQ multiplex PCR; in TCRdb, only in-frame clones are kept and a portion is missing. In the table there are around 110,000 clones, 85% to 95% of which are singletons. The sample comes from a study of graft-versus-host responses after intestinal transplantation. About the research overall: Once they had received anti-thymocyte globulin induction, all recipients took tacrolimus and steroids for roughly three years. Study-level results: With peak circulating GvH clone levels came an association with early post-transplant HvG declines. Allografts from individuals with graft-donor T cell macrochimerism displayed high graft-versus-host to host-versus-graft clonal ratios.

The genes are TRBV27 and TRBJ2-7, with D tentatively TRBD2 (6 bases). This sequence originates from a human donor who was the organ donor for an intestinal transplant. The sample consisted of unstimulated CD8+ T cells sorted from spleen or lymph node cells, taken before transplant. CDR3 coding DNA: TGTGCCAGCAGTTTATCCCCCAGCGGAGGGCCCCTGGAGCAGTACTTC. Its protein product is CASSLSPSGGPLEQYF.